One and the same sample provided the 8 T cell receptor beta chains below, sequenced in a study of T cells in Graves' hyperthyroidism and ophthalmopathy. Researchers took RNA transcripts and amplified the TCR beta CDR3 regions from them. The HTBI primer set served for first-round RT-PCR of the TCR CDR3. In TCRdb, the multiplex PCR reads were re-called with MiXCR into one record per CDR3 protein. The sample has hundreds of thousands of distinct CDR3 sequences; 16% are singletons. The material sequenced was blood. The receptors stem from a woman aged 25 to 39 with Graves' hyperthyroidism.

The V call is TRBV6-2 or TRBV6-3, the J call TRBJ2-1, with 10 bases lining up with TRBD2. This CDR3 is built from 21 residues. CDR1 MNHEY and CDR2 SVGEGT come from the germline V gene. The V segment lost 0 bases and the J segment 2 bases; nucleotides outside the gene matches: 16. The CDR3 is CASSYSVRTSGIKSTYNEQFF. In DNA form, the CDR3 reads TGTGCCAGCAGTTACTCGGTACGGACTAGCGGAATAAAATCTACCTACAATGAGCAGTTCTTC.

This clonotype was found a few times. This rearrangement joins TRBV6-1 to TRBJ1-1; D not resolved. V lost 0 bases to trimming and J lost 11 bases, with 13 bases between them. Germline V lookup: CDR1 MNHNS, CDR2 SASEGT. The CDR3 sequence is 13 residues long. CDR3 DNA sequence: TGTGCCAGCAGTGAAGCGGTGGGAGTAGGGGCTTTCTTT. It encodes CASSEAVGVGAFF.

In this sample, this clonotype turned up many times. The J gene is TRBJ1-1, the V gene TRBV11-2; D not certain. The CDR3 has 16 amino acids. V lost 2 bases and J 1 base, leaving 14 bases between the germline ends. Germline V lookup: CDR1 SGHAT, CDR2 FQNNGV. The CDR3 DNA follows: TGTGCCAGCAGCTTATATATGGCACCTCGGAACACTGAAGCTTTCTTT. Encoded protein: CASSLYMAPRNTEAFF.

This clonotype came up a few times. A much larger clone is a single base away; this may be a read error. The V call is TRBV2, the J call TRBJ2-7; D is perhaps TRBD1 or TRBD2 (5 bases each). The CDR3 sequence is 15 residues long. CDR1 SNHLY and CDR2 FYNNEI come from the germline V gene. The CDR3 region is CASSSPSRDPHERYF. The CDR3 region has the DNA TGTGCCAGCAGCTCACCCTCCCGGGACCCCCACGAGCGGTACTTC.

This clonotype was observed at least ten times. This chain connects TRBV20-1 to TRBJ2-5; 10 bases fit TRBD2. Germline V lookup: CDR1 DFQATT, CDR2 SNEGSKA (reference sequence). The CDR3 covers 16 residues. The ends lost 1 base at V and 4 bases at J; junction bases unmatched: 9. CDR3 in DNA: TGCAGTGCTAGAGTCCCGAGCGGGAGGGCCGTAGAGACCCAGTACTTC. It yields the protein CSARVPSGRAVETQYF.

At least ten counts were recorded for this clonotype. V usage is TRBV19 and J usage is TRBJ1-1; D unclear. The CDR3 consists of 12 residues. In germline, CDR1 is LNHDA, CDR2 SQIVND (reference sequence). Trimming left V 9 bases short and J 0 bases short, with 8 bases between. The CDR3 spells CASSTVNTEAFF. CDR3 DNA: TGTGCCAGCTCAACAGTGAACACTGAAGCTTTCTTT. The complete variable domain, with remaining parts taken from reference TRBV19 and TRBJ1-1, reads DGGITQSPKYLFRKEGQNVTLSCEQNLNHDAMYWYRQDPGQGLRLIYYSQIVNDFQKGDIAEGYSVSREKKESFPLTVTSAQKNPTAFYLCASSTVNTEAFFGQGTRLTVV.

This clonotype was seen only once. J is TRBJ1-1 and V is TRBV12-3 or TRBV12-4; no clear D gene. The CDR3 is 15 amino acids. V was cut by 5 bases and J by 1 base, with 14 bases left in between. This CDR3 is CASSPTDFENTEAFF. The DNA of the CDR3 is TGTGCCAGCAGTCCTACAGATTTTGAGAACACTGAAGCTTTCTTT.

This clonotype was recorded many times. This chain connects TRBV18 to TRBJ2-3; a weak D match, TRBD1 (7 bases). Germline V CDR1 and CDR2: KGHSH, LQKENI. The CDR3 totals 15 residues. V was pared by 3 bases and J by 3 bases, with 13 bases between. CDR3 nucleotides: TGTGCCAGCTCACCGGACAGGCGGGGAACAGATACGCAGTATTTT. Its translation is CASSPDRRGTDTQYF.